This TCR beta chain comes out of a study of blood T cell repertoires in COVID-19. The CDR3 has 15 amino acids. Germline V CDR1 and CDR2: MNHEY, SMNVEV (reference sequence). Trimming removed 5 bases from V and 6 bases from J, with 20 bases in between. Libraries were prepared by immunoSEQ multiplex PCR; TCRdb keeps only in-frame clonotypes and omits some of them. This table holds about 260,000 clones, about nine tenths found once. The chain recombines TRBV27 with TRBJ2-7; no firm D call. The sequenced material came from peripheral blood. The TCR sequence derives from a person aged 18-30 years with COVID-19, enrolled during active disease. The CDR3 loop is CASSIQYAAASEQYF. The CDR3 DNA follows: TGTGCCAGCAGTATCCAATACGCGGCGGCGAGCGAGCAGTACTTC.